The rows below give T cell receptor beta chains drawn from one sample of a study of coeliac disease. Clones were read by immunoSEQ multiplex PCR, and TCRdb kept only the in-frame ones, dropping some. The table shows thousands of clones, with approximately 60% occurring only once. The sample consisted of intraepithelial lymphocytes from the gut. These receptors all come from a woman aged 40 to 55. Both conserved end residues are part of each CDR3. Fields, in order: J gene, clone size, D gene, V gene, CDR3 protein, CDR3 DNA. The D gene is left open where the match is weak. Size values are once, few and many counts, or a class for expanded clones, and some rows have none.

TRBJ1-3 large TRBD1 TRBV7-9 CASSPRGSNSGNTIYF TGTGCCAGCAGCCCCAGGGGGTCCAACTCTGGAAACACCATATATTTT
TRBJ2-7 . TRBD2 TRBV12-5 CASGLVLAGATSYEQYF TGTGCTAGTGGTTTGGTACTAGCGGGAGCCACTTCCTACGAGCAGTACTTC
TRBJ2-1 . . TRBV6-5 CASSYSFTSPNEQFF TGTGCCAGCAGTTACTCGTTTACTAGTCCTAATGAGCAGTTCTTC
TRBJ2-3 few . TRBV9 CASSSQATSTDTQYF TGTGCCAGCAGCTCCCAGGCAACTAGCACAGATACGCAGTATTTT
TRBJ2-3 few . TRBV5-8 CASSPGSLGDTQYF TGTGCCAGCAGCCCCGGTAGCCTTGGAGATACGCAGTATTTT
TRBJ2-3 . TRBD1 TRBV2 CASYRGPGDTQYF TGTGCCAGCTACAGGGGGCCCGGAGATACGCAGTATTTT
TRBJ1-4 . TRBD1 TRBV11-2 CASSSGTGEKLFF TGTGCCAGCAGCTCCGGGACAGGGGAAAAACTGTTTTTT
TRBJ1-5 . TRBD1 TRBV28 CASSLHRGQPQHF TGTGCCAGCAGTTTGCACAGGGGTCAGCCCCAGCATTTT
TRBJ2-6 . TRBD1 TRBV19 CASSVTGGKGSGANVLTF TGTGCCAGTAGTGTTACAGGGGGTAAGGGCTCTGGGGCCAACGTCCTGACTTTC
TRBJ2-3 . TRBD2 TRBV29-1 CSVTVLAGTDTQYF TGCAGCGTTACCGTACTAGCGGGAACGGATACGCAGTATTTT
TRBJ1-2 . . TRBV5-1 CASRPLTGGGYTF TGCGCCAGCCGGCCATTGACAGGAGGAGGCTACACCTTC
TRBJ2-7 medium-sized TRBD1 TRBV18 CASSPRTGHDEQYF TGTGCCAGCTCACCCCGGACAGGGCACGACGAGCAGTACTTC
TRBJ2-3 medium-sized TRBD2 TRBV29-1 CSVRLAGRTDTQYF TGCAGCGTTCGCCTAGCGGGGCGCACAGATACGCAGTATTTT
TRBJ2-1 few TRBD2 TRBV4-2 CASSQRAAGVANEQFF TGTGCCAGCAGCCAAAGGGCTGCGGGAGTCGCCAATGAGCAGTTCTTC
TRBJ1-2 . TRBD1 TRBV19 CASSGRQGSGYGYTF TGTGCCAGTAGTGGACGACAGGGGTCGGGCTATGGCTACACCTTC
TRBJ2-1 . . TRBV4-2 CASSQVGLWASETDEQFF TGTGCCAGCAGCCAAGTTGGGCTTTGGGCTAGCGAGACCGATGAGCAGTTCTTC
TRBJ2-1 . . TRBV7-2 CASSLQGYNEQFF TGTGCCAGCAGCTTACAGGGGTACAATGAGCAGTTCTTC